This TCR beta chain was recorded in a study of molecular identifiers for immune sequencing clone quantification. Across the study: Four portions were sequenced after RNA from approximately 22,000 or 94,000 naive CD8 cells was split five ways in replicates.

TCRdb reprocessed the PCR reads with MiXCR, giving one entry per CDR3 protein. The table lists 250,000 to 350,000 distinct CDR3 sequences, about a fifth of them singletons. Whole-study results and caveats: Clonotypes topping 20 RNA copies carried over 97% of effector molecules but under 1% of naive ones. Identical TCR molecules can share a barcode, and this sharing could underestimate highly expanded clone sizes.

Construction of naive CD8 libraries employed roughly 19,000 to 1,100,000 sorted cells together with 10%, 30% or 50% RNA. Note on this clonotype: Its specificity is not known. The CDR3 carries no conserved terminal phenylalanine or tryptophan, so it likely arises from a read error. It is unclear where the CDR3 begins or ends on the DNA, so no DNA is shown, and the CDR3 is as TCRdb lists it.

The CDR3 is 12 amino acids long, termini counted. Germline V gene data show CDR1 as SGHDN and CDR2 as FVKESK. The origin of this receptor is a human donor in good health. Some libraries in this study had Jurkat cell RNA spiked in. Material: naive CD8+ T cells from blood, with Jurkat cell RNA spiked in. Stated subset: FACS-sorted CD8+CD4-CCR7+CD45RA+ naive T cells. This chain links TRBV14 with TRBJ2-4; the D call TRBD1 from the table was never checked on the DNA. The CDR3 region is CASSPGTGVLYS.